A single T cell receptor (beta chain) is shown here with its context. Its antigen is unknown. Unrecorded immune exposure was likely among donors, who were nominally healthy when sampled. PCR used 60 Vbeta primers and 13 Jbeta primers. Measured with immunoSEQ multiplex PCR; TCRdb has only the in-frame clones, and not every one. The table lists 110,000 or so clones, under 85% of them singletons. This sample is part of a study of cytomegalovirus exposure and HLA in healthy donors. Study information: Approximately 200 million T cells yielded fewer than 120 million unique TCR beta sequences in earlier analysis. When 350 to 500 donors were genotyped, about 81% of them were found to fall in the Caucasian-associated ancestry cluster.

General observations from the study: Several of the most significant clusters appeared linked to common viral pathogens, based on a later analysis.

This receptor was taken from a man aged 35-49 years in good health and CMV-seropositive. Material: PBMCs.

For the CDR3, the DNA is TGCGCCAGCAGCCCTACCGGAGAGGTCTACACTGAAGCTTTCTTT. This sequence encodes CASSPTGEVYTEAFF. The V and J genes are TRBV4-1 and TRBJ1-1; D unresolved. This CDR3 spans 15 amino acids. V lost 4 bases, J lost 3 bases, and 15 bases lay in between. CDR1 MGHRA and CDR2 YSYEKL come from the germline V gene.